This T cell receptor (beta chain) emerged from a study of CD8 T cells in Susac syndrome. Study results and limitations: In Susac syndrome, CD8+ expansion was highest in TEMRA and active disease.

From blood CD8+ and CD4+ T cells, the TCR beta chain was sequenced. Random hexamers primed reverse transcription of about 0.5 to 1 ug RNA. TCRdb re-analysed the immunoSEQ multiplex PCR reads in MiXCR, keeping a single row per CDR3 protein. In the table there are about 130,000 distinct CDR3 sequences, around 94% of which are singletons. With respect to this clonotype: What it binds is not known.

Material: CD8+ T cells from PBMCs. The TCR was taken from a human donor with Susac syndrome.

Here the CDR3 DNA reads TGTGCCAGCAGTTCGGGACTAGCGGGAGTATTTACCGGGGAGCTGTTTTTT. Residues: CASSSGLAGVFTGELFF. The chain carries TRBV6-5 and TRBJ2-2; TRBD2 matches 14 bases. Germline V CDR1 and CDR2: MNHEY, SVGAGI. CDR3 length: 17 amino acids. V lost 4 bases to trimming and J lost 5 bases; unmatched junction nucleotides: 6.